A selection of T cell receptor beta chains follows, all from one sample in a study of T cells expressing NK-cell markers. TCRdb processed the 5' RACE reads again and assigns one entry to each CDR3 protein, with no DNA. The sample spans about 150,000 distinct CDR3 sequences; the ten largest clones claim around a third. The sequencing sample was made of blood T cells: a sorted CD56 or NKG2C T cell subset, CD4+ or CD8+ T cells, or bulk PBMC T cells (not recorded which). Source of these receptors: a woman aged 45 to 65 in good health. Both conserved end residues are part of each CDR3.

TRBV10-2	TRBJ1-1	CASTNTQEAFF
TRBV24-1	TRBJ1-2	CATSENRDTYGYTF
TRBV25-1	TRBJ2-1	CASSKEGIALLYNEQFF
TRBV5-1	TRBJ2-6	CASSLVGRVSGANVLTF
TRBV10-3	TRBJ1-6	CAISEDSANSPLHF
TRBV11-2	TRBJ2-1	CASSLDGAVYNEQFF
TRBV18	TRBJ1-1	CASYRMMNTEAFF
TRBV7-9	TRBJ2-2	CASSFDTSSGRNTGELFF
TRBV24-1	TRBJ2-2	CATSDPPGVPTGELFF
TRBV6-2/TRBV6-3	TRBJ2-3	CASSPGLAGGPTDTQYF
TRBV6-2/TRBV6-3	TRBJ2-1	CASSYLAGYNEQFF
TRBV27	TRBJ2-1	CASSWGTSNNEQFF
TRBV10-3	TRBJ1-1	CAISESLPPRDWGVRAFF
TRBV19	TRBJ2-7	CASSNGRLYEQYF
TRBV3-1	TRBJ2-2	CASSQGPGLAGSSGELFF
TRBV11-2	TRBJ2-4	CASSLFGNIQYF
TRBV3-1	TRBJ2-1	CASSQETARSSYNEQFF
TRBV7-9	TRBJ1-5	CASSSNRDRVFEPQHF
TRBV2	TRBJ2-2	CASSIIGDTGELFF
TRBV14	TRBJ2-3	CASSQANRWTSGRKWNTQYF
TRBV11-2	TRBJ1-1	CASSLVGGGNTEAFF
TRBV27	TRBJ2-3	CASSFSGVGDTQYF
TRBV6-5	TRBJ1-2	CASSGDRSYTF
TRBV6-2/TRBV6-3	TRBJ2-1	CASSYSYDPEQFF
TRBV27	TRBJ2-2	CEKGPTGELFF
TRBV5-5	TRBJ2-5	CASSLGLGPQETQYF
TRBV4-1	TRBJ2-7	CASSHPGQGYEQYF
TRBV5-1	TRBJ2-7	CASSWQPGGREQYF
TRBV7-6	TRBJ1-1	CASSLETGTDEAFF
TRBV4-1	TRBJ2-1	CASSLLHTGQGSDNEQFF
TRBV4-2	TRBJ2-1	CASSQAVGSSYNEQFF
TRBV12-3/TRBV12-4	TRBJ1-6	CASSSGRDRSYNSPLHF
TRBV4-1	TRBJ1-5	CASSQVLNQPQHF
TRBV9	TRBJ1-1	CASSHRDRKNEAFF
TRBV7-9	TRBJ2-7	CASVGVSYEQYF
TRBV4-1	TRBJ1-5	CASSQEQAASNQPQHF